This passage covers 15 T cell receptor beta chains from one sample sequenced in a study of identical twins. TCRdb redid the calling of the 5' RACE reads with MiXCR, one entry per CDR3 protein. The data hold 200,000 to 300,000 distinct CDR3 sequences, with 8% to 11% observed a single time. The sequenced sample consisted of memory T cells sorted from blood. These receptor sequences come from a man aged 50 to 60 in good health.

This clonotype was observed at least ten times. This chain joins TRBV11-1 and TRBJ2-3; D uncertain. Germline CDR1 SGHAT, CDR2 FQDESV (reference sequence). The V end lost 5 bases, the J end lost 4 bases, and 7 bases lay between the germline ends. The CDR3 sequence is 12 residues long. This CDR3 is CASSRIADTQYF. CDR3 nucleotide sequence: TGTGCCAGCAGCCGGATCGCAGATACGCAGTATTTT.

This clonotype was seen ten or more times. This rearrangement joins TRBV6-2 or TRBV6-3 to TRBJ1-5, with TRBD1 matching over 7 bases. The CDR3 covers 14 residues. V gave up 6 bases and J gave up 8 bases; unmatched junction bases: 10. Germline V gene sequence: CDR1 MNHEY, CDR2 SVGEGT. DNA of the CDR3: TGTGCCAGCAGCCCTACGGGACAGAGGAAGCCCCAGCATTTT. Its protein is CASSPTGQRKPQHF.

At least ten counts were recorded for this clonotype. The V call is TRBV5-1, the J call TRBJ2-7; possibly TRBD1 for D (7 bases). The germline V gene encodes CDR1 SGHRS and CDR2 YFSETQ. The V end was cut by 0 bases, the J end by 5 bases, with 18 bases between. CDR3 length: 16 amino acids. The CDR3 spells CASSLDPGGRTNEQYF. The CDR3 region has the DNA TGCGCCAGCAGCTTGGACCCAGGGGGGCGCACGAACGAGCAGTACTTC.

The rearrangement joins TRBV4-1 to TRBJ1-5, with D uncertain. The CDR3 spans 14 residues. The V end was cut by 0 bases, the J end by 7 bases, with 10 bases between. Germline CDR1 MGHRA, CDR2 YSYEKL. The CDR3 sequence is CASSQDGVGQPQHF. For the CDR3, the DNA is TGCGCCAGCAGCCAAGACGGGGTTGGCCAGCCCCAGCATTTT.

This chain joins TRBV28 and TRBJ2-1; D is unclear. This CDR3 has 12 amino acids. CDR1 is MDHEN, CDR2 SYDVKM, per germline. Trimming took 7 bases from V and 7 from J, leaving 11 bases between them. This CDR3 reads CASNLGLNEQFF. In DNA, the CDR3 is TGTGCCAGCAACTTAGGCCTGAATGAGCAGTTCTTC.

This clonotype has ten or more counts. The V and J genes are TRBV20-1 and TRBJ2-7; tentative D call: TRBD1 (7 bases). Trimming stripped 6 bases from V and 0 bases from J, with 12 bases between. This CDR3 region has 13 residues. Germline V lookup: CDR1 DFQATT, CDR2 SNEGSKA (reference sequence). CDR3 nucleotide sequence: TGCAGTGCGCGGGACAGCAGCTCCTACGAGCAGTACTTC. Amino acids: CSARDSSSYEQYF.

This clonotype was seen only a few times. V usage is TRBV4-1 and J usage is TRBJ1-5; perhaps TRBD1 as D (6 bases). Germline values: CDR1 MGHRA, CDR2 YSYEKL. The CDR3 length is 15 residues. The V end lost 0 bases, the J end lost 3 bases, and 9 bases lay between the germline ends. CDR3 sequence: CASSQDGQNNQPQHF. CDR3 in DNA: TGCGCCAGCAGCCAAGATGGACAGAACAATCAGCCCCAGCATTTT.

Here the CDR3 reads CASSPFSGHSSYNEQFF. The CDR3 bases are TGTGCCAGCAGCCCTTTTAGCGGGCATAGCTCCTACAATGAGCAGTTCTTC. V usage is TRBV7-9 and J usage is TRBJ2-1; 7 bases match TRBD2. V gave up 5 bases and J gave up 0 bases; unmatched junction bases: 10. This CDR3 has 17 residues. CDR1 SEHNR and CDR2 FQNEAQ come from the germline V gene (reference sequence).

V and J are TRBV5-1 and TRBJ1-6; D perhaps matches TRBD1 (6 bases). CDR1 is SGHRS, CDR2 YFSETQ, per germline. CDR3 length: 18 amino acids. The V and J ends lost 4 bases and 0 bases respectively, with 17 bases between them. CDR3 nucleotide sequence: TGCGCCAGCAGCGGGGGCGAATTCCAGAGCTCCTATAATTCACCCCTCCACTTT. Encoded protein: CASSGGEFQSSYNSPLHF.

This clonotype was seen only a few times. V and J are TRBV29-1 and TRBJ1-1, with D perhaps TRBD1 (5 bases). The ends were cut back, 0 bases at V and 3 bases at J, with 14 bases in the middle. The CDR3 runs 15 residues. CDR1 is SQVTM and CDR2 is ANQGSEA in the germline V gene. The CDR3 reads CSVEDRWGVDTEAFF. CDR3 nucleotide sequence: TGCAGCGTTGAAGATAGGTGGGGGGTGGACACTGAAGCTTTCTTT.

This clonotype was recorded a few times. CDR3 region: CSVLGRGGTDTQYF. CDR3 in DNA: TGCAGTGTTCTGGGGAGAGGAGGCACAGATACGCAGTATTTT. The chain recombines TRBV29-1 with TRBJ2-3, with D maybe TRBD2 (5 bases). Germline-derived CDR1 and CDR2 are SQVTM and ANQGSEA. CDR3 length: 14 residues.

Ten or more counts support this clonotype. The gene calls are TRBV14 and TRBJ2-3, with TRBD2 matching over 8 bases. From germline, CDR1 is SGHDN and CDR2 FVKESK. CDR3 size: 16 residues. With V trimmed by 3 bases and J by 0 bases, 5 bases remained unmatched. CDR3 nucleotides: TGTGCCAGCAGCCAGTTGGCGGGGGGTAGCACAGATACGCAGTATTTT. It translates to CASSQLAGGSTDTQYF.

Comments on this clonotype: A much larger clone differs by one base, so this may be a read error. CDR3 amino acids: CASSETGSYTEQFF. CDR3 DNA: TGTGCCAGCAGCGAGACAGGGTCCTACACTGAGCAGTTCTTC. The gene calls are TRBV9 and TRBJ2-1, with 7 positions matching TRBD1. The germline V gene has CDR1 SGDLS and CDR2 YYNGEE. The CDR3 totals 14 residues.

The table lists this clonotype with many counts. In nucleotides, the CDR3 is TGTGCCAGCTCACCACCGGGCAGGGGAACCTACAATGAGCAGTTCTTC. It codes for CASSPPGRGTYNEQFF. V is TRBV18 and J is TRBJ2-1; a weak D match, TRBD1 (6 bases). Germline CDR1 is KGHSH and CDR2 is LQKENI. Trimming removed 0 bases at V and 2 bases at J, with 11 bases between. The CDR3 has 16 residues. The full variable domain, completed using reference TRBV18 and TRBJ2-1, is NAGVMQNPRHLVRRRGQEARLRCSPMKGHSHVYWYRQLPEEGLKFMVYLQKENIIDESGMPKERFSAEFPKEGPSILRIQQVVRGDSAAYFCASSPPGRGTYNEQFFGPGTRLTVL.

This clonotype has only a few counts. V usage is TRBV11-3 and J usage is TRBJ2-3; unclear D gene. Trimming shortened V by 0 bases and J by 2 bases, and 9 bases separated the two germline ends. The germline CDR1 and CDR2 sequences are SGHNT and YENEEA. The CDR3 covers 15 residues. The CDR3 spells CASSLEGRPTDTQYF. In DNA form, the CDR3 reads TGTGCCAGCAGCTTAGAGGGCAGGCCCACAGATACGCAGTATTTT.